This record concerns one T cell receptor beta chain sequence. Profiling relied on immunoSEQ multiplex PCR, and the TCRdb table lists in-frame clones only, not all of them. The repertoire holds some 140,000 clones, just under 95% seen once, with 13% to 15% in the top ten. This CDR3 has 13 amino acids. The V gene's germline CDR1 is LNHDA and CDR2 SQIVND (reference sequence). Trimming took 1 base from V and 4 from J, leaving 7 bases between them. The sample belongs to a study of control samples from healthy donors and cancer patients. The rearrangement uses TRBV19 and TRBJ1-1; tentatively, D is TRBD1 (5 bases). The TCR sequence derives from a man aged 60 to 75 with colorectal cancer. Material for sequencing was PBMCs. The CDR3 nucleotides are TGTGCCAGTAGTATAGGGGGGAGCACTGAAGCTTTCTTT. Residues: CASSIGGSTEAFF.